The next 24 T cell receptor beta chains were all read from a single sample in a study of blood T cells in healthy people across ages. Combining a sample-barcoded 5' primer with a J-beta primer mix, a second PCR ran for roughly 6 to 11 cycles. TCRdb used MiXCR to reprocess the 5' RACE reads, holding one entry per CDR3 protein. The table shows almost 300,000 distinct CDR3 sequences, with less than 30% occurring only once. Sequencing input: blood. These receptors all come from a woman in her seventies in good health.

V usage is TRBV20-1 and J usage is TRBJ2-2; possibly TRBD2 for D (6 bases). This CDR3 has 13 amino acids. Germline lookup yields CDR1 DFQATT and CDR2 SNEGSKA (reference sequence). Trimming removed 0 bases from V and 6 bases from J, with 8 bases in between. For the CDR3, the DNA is TGCAGTGCTAGAGATCCTAGCGCCGGGGAGCTGTTTTTT. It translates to CSARDPSAGELFF.

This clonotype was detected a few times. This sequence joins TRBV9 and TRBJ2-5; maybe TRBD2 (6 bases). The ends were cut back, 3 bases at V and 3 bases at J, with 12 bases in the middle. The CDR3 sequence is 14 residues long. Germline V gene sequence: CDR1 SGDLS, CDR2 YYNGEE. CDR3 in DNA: TGTGCCAGCAGCGCAGGGAGGAATGAAGAGACCCAGTACTTC. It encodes CASSAGRNEETQYF.

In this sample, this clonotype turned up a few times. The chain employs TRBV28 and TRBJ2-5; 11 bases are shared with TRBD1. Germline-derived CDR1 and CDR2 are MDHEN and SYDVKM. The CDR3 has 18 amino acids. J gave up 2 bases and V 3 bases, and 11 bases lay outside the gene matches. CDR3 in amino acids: CASSFGQGAIQSQETQYF. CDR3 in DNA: TGTGCCAGCAGTTTTGGACAGGGGGCAATCCAATCGCAAGAGACCCAGTACTTC. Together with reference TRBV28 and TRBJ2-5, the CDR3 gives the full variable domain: DVKVTQSSRYLVKRTGEKVFLECVQDMDHENMFWYRQDPGLGLRLIYFSYDVKMKEKGDIPEGYSVSREKKERFSLILESASTNQTSMYLCASSFGQGAIQSQETQYFGPGTRLLVL.

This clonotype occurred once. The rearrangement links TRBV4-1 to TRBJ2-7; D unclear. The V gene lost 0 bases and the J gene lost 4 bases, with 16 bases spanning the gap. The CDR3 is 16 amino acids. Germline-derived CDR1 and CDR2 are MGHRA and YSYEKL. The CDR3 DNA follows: TGCGCCAGCAGCCAAGAAAAGGCCCTGTCGTTTTACGAGCAGTACTTC. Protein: CASSQEKALSFYEQYF.

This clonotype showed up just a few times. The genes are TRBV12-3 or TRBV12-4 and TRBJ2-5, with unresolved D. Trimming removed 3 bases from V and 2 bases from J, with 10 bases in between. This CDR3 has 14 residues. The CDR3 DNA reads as TGTGCCAGCAGTTTTCGCGGAAAACAAGAGACCCAGTACTTC. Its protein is CASSFRGKQETQYF.

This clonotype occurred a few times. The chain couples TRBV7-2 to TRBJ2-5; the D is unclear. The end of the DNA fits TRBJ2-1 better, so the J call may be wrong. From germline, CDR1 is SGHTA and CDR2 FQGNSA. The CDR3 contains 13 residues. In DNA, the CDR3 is TGTGCCAGCAGCTTATCGGCGAACAATGAGCAGTTCTTC. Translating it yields CASSLSANNEQFF.

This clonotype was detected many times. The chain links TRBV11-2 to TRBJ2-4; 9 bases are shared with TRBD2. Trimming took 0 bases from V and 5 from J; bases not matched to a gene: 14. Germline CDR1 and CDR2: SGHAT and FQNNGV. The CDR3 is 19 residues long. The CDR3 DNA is TGTGCCAGCAGCTTAGATTCGCTAGCGGGACGGTCGGGACAAAACATTCAGTACTTC. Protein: CASSLDSLAGRSGQNIQYF.

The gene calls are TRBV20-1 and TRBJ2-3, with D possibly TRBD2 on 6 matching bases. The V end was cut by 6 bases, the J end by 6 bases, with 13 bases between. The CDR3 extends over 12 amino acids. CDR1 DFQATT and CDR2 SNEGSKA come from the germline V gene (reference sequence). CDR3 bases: TGCAGTGCCGAGGAGGGTTCGGATACGCAGTATTTT. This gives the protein CSAEEGSDTQYF.

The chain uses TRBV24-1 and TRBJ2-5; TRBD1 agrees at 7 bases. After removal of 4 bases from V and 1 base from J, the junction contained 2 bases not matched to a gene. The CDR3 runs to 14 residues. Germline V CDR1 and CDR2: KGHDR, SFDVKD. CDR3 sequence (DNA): TGTGCCACCAGTGACCCAGGGGGCCAAGAGACCCAGTACTTC. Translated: CATSDPGGQETQYF.

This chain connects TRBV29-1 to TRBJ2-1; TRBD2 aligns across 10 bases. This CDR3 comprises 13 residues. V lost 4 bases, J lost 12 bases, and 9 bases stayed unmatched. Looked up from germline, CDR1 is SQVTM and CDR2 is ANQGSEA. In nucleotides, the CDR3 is TGCAGCGTTGTTTTGTGGACTAGCGGTTTGCAGTTCTTC. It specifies CSVVLWTSGLQFF.

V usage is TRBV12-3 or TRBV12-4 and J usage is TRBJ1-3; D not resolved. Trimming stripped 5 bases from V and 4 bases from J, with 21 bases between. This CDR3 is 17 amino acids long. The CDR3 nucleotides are TGTGCCAGCAGTCCCCGGCCCGGTGGAATTTGGGGAAACACCATATATTTT. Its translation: CASSPRPGGIWGNTIYF.

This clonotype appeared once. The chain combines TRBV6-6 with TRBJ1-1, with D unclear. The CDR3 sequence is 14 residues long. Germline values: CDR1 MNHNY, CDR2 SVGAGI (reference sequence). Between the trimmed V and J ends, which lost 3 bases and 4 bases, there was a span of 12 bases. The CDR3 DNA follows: TGTGCCAGCAGTTATGCAGAAGGGTTCACTGAAGCTTTCTTT. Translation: CASSYAEGFTEAFF.

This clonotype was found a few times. Written as DNA, the CDR3 is TGCGCCAGCAGCCCGGCACTAGCGGGAGCGGTGAATACGCAGTATTTT. It encodes CASSPALAGAVNTQYF. This sequence joins TRBV5-1 and TRBJ2-3; 11 bases map to TRBD2. V gave up 4 bases and J gave up 7 bases; unmatched junction bases: 11. Germline CDR1 and CDR2: SGHRS and YFSETQ. The CDR3 sequence is 16 residues long.

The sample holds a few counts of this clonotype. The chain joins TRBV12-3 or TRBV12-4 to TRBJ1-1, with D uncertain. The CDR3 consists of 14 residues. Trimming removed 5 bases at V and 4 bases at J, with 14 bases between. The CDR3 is CASSPRTAGTEAFF. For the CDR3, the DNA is TGTGCCAGCAGTCCTCGGACCGCGGGCACTGAAGCTTTCTTT.

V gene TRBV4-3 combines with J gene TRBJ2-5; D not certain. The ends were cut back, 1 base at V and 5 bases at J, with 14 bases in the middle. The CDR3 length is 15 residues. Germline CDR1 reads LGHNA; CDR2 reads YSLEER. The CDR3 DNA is TGCGCCAGCAGCCAAGCCCCGGCAGCTCGGGAGACCCAGTACTTC. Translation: CASSQAPAARETQYF.

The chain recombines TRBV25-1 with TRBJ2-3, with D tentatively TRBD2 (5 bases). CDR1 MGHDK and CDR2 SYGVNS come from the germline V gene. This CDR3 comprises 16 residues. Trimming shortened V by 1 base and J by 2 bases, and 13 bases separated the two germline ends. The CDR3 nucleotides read TGTGCCAGCAGTGAATTGGGTCTCGGGGACACAGATACGCAGTATTTT. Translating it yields CASSELGLGDTDTQYF.

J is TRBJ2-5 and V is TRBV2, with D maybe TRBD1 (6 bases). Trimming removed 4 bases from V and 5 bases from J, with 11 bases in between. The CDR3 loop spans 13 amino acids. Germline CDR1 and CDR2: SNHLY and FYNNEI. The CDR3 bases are TGTGCCAGCAGTGTCGACAGGTCGGAGACCCAGTACTTC. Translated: CASSVDRSETQYF.

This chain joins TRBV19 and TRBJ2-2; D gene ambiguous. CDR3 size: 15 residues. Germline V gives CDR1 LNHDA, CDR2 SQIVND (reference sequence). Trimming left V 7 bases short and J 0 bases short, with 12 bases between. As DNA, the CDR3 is TGTGCCAGTACTGTACGGCCCACGAACACCGGGGAGCTGTTTTTT. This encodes CASTVRPTNTGELFF. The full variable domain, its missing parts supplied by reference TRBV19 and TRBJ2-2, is DGGITQSPKYLFRKEGQNVTLSCEQNLNHDAMYWYRQDPGQGLRLIYYSQIVNDFQKGDIAEGYSVSREKKESFPLTVTSAQKNPTAFYLCASTVRPTNTGELFFGEGSRLTVL.

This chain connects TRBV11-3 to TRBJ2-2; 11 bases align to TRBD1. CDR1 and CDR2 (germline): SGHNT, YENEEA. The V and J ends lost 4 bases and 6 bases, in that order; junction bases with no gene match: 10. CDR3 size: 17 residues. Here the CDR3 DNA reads TGTGCCAGCAGCTCCCGGACAGGGGGCTTGTATGCCGGGGAGCTGTTTTTT. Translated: CASSSRTGGLYAGELFF.

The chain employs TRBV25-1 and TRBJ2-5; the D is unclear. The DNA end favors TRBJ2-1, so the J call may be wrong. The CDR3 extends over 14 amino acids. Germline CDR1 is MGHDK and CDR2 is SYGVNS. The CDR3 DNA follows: TGTGCCAGCAGTGAATTATTTGGTATGGATGAGCAGTTCTTC. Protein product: CASSELFGMDEQFF.

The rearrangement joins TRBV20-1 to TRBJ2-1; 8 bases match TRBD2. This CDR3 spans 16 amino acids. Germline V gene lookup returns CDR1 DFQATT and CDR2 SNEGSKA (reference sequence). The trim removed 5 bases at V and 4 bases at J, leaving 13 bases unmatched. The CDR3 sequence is CSAPKRGSGTYNEQFF. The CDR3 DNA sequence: TGCAGTGCTCCCAAACGGGGTAGCGGGACATACAATGAGCAGTTCTTC.

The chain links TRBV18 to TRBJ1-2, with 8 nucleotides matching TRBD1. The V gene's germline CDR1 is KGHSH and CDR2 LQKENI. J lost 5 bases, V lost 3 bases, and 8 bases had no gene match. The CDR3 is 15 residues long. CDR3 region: CASSPWTGSGYGYTF. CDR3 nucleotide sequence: TGTGCCAGCTCACCCTGGACAGGGTCGGGTTATGGCTACACCTTC.

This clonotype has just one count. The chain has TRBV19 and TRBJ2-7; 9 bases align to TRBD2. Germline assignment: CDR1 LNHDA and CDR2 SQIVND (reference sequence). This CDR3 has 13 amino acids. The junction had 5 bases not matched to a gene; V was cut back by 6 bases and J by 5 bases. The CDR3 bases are TGTGCCAGTAGGGGACTAGCCATCGACGAGCAGTACTTC. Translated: CASRGLAIDEQYF. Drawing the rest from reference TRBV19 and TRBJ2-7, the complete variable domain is DGGITQSPKYLFRKEGQNVTLSCEQNLNHDAMYWYRQDPGQGLRLIYYSQIVNDFQKGDIAEGYSVSREKKESFPLTVTSAQKNPTAFYLCASRGLAIDEQYFGPGTRLTVT.

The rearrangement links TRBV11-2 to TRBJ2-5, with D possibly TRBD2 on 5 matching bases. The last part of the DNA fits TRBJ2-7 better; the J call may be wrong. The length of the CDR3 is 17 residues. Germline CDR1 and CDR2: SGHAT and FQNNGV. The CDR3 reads CASSLVTKVRVNYEQYF. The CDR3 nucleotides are TGTGCCAGCAGCTTAGTGACTAAGGTTCGGGTAAACTACGAGCAGTACTTC.